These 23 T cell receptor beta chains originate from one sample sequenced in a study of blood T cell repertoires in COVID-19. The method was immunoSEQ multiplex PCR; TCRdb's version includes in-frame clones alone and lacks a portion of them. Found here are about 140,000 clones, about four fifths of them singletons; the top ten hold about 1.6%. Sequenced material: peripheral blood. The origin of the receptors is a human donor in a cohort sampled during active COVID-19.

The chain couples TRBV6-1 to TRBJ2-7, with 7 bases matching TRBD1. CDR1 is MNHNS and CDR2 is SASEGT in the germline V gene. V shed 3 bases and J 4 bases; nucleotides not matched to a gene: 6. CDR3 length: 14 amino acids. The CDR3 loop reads CASSEAGGIYEQYF. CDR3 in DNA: TGTGCCAGCAGTGAGGCAGGGGGTATTTACGAGCAGTACTTC.

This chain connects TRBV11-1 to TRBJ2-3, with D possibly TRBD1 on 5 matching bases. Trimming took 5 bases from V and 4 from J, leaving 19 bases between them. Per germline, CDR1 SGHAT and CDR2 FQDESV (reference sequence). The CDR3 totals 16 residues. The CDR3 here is CASSPLGPSLPDTQYF. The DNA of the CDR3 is TGTGCCAGCAGCCCCCTGGGGCCCAGCCTCCCAGATACGCAGTATTTT.

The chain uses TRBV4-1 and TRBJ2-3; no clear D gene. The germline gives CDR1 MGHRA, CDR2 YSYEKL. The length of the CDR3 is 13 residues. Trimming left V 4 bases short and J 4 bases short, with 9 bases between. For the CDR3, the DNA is TGCGCCAGCAGCCTCGGCGAGGCAGATACGCAGTATTTT. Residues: CASSLGEADTQYF.

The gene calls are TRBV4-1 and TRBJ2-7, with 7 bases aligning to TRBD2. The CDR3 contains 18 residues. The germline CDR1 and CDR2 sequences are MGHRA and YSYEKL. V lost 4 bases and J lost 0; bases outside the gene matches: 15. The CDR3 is CASSPSSSGQRSSYEQYF. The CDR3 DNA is TGCGCCAGCAGCCCGTCGTCTAGCGGTCAAAGGAGCTCCTACGAGCAGTACTTC.

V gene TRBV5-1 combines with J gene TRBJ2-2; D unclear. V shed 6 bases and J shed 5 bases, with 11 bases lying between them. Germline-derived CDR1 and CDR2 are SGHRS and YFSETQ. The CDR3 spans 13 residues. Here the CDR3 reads CASMVAPTGELFF. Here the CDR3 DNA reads TGCGCCAGCATGGTAGCTCCGACCGGGGAGCTGTTTTTT.

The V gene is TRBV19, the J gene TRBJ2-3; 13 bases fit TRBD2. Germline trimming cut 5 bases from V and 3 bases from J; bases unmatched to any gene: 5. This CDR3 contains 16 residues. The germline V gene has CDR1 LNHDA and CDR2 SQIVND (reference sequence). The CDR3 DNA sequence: TGTGCCAGTAGTGCCGGACTAGCGGGAGCGACAGATACGCAGTATTTT. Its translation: CASSAGLAGATDTQYF.

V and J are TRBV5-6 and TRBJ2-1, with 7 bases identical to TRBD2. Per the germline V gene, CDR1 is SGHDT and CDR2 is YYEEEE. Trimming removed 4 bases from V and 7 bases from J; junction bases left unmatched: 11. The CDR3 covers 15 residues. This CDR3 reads CASSTWREGANEQFF. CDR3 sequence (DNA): TGTGCCAGCAGCACGTGGAGGGAGGGCGCGAATGAGCAGTTCTTC. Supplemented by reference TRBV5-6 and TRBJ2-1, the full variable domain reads DAGVTQSPTHLIKTRGQQVTLRCSPKSGHDTVSWYQQALGQGPQFIFQYYEEEERQRGNFPDRFSGHQFPNYSSELNVNALLLGDSALYLCASSTWREGANEQFFGPGTRLTVL.

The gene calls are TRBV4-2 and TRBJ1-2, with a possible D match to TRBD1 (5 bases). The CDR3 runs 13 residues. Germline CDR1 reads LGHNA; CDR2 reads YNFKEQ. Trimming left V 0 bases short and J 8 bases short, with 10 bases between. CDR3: CASSQETGGGYTF. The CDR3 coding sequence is TGTGCCAGCAGCCAAGAAACAGGTGGGGGCTACACCTTC.

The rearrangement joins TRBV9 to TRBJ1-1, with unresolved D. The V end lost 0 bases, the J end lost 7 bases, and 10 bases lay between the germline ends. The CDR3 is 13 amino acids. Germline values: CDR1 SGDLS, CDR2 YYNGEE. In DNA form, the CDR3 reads TGTGCCAGCAGCGTAGCTGTGGAGGGTGAAGCTTTCTTT. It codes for CASSVAVEGEAFF. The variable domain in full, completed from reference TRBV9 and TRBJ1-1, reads DSGVTQTPKHLITATGQRVTLRCSPRSGDLSVYWYQQSLDQGLQFLIQYYNGEERAKGNILERFSAQQFPDLHSELNLSSLELGDSALYFCASSVAVEGEAFFGQGTRLTVV.

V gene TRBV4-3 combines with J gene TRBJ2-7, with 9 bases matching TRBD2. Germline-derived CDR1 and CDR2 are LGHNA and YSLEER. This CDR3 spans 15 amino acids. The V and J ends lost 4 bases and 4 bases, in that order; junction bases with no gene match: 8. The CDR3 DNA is TGCGCCAGCAGCCCCCTTGCTCTAGCGGGGTACGAGCAGTACTTC. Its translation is CASSPLALAGYEQYF.

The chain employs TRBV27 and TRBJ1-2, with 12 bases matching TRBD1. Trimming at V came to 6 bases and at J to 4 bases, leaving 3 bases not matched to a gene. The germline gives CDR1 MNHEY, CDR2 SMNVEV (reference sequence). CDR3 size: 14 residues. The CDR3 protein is CASRGDRGLYGYTF. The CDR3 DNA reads TGTGCCAGCAGGGGGGACAGGGGGCTCTATGGCTACACCTTC.

CDR3 loop: CASSLGSAGSYNEQFF. The CDR3 coding sequence is TGTGCCAGCAGTCTGGGATCGGCGGGATCCTACAATGAGCAGTTCTTC. The V gene is TRBV28, the J gene TRBJ2-1; the D gene is possibly TRBD2 (6 bases). CDR3 size: 16 residues. Germline CDR1 is MDHEN and CDR2 is SYDVKM. The germline V and J ends were trimmed by 5 bases and 1 base, with 15 bases remaining between them.

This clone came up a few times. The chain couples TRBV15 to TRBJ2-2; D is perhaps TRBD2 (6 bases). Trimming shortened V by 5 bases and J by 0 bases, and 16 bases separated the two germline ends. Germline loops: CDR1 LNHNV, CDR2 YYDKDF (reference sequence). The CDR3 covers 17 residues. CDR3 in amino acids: CATSYGSGGPNTGELFF. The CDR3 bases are TGTGCCACCAGCTACGGTAGCGGAGGACCGAACACCGGGGAGCTGTTTTTT.

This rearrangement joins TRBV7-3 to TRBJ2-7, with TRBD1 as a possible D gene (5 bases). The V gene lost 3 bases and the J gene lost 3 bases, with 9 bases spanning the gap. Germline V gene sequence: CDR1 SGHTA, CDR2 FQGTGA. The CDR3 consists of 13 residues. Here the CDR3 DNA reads TGTGCCAGCAGCTTGGGGCCGCACTACGAGCAGTACTTC. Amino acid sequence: CASSLGPHYEQYF.

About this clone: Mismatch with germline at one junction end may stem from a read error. Here the CDR3 reads CASSAGRLLAGAHNEQFF. The CDR3 DNA follows: TGTGCTAGCAGCGCGGGGAGGCTACTAGCGGGAGCCCACAATGAGCAGTTCTTC. The chain uses TRBV7-7 and TRBJ2-1; 11 nucleotides align to TRBD2. The CDR3 is 18 residues long. Germline CDR1 SSHAT, CDR2 FNYEAQ (reference sequence).

The CDR3 DNA sequence: TGTGCCAGCAGCCTGCAGAGGGCGCTGGCCGAGCAGTACTTC. Its translation is CASSLQRALAEQYF. The rearrangement uses TRBV3-1 (or the pseudogene TRBV3-2) and TRBJ2-7, with D perhaps matching TRBD2 (5 bases). Germline lookup yields CDR1 LGHDT and CDR2 YNNKEL (reference sequence). V lost 4 bases and J 6 bases, leaving 16 bases between the germline ends. The CDR3 runs to 14 residues.

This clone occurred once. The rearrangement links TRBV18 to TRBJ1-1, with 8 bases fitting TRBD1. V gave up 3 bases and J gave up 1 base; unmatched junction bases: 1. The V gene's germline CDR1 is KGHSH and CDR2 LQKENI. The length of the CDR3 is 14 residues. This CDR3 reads CASSPQGANTEAFF. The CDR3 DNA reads TGTGCCAGCTCACCTCAGGGGGCGAACACTGAAGCTTTCTTT.

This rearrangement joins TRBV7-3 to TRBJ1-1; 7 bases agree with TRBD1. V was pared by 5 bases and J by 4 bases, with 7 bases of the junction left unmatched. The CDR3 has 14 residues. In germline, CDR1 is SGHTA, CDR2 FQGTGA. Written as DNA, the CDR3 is TGTGCCAGCAGCAACCCGACAGGGCCCACTGAAGCTTTCTTT. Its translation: CASSNPTGPTEAFF.

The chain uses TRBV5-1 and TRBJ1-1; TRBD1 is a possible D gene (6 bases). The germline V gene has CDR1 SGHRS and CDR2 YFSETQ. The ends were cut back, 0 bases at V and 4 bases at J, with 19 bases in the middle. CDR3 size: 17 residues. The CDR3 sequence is CASSLAPGGGAGTEAFF. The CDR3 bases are TGCGCCAGCAGCTTGGCGCCGGGGGGGGGCGCAGGCACTGAAGCTTTCTTT.

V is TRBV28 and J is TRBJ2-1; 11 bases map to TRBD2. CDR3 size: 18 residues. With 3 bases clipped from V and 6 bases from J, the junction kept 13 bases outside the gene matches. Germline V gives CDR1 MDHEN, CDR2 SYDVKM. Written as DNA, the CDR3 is TGTGCCAGCAGTTTTTGGGTTGGGCTAGCGGGAGGAGGCAATGAGCAGTTCTTC. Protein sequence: CASSFWVGLAGGGNEQFF. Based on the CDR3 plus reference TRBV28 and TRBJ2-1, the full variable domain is DVKVTQSSRYLVKRTGEKVFLECVQDMDHENMFWYRQDPGLGLRLIYFSYDVKMKEKGDIPEGYSVSREKKERFSLILESASTNQTSMYLCASSFWVGLAGGGNEQFFGPGTRLTVL.

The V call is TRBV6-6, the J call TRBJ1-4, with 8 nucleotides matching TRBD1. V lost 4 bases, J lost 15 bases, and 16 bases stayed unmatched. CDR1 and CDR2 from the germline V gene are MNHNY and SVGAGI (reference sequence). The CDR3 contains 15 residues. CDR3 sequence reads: CASSSYQGTGEMVFF. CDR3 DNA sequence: TGTGCCAGCAGTTCCTACCAGGGGACAGGCGAAATGGTGTTTTTT.

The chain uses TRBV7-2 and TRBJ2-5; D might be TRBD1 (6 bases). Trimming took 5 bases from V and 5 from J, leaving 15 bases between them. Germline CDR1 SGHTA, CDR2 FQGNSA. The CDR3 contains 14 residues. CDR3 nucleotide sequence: TGTGCCAGCAGCCCCACCCCAGGGGAGGAGACCCAGTACTTC. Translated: CASSPTPGEETQYF. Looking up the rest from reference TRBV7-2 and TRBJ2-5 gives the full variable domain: GAGVSQSPSNKVTEKGKDVELRCDPISGHTALYWYRQSLGQGLEFLIYFQGNSAPDKSGLPSDRFSAERTGGSVSTLTIQRTQQEDSAVYLCASSPTPGEETQYFGPGTRLLVL.

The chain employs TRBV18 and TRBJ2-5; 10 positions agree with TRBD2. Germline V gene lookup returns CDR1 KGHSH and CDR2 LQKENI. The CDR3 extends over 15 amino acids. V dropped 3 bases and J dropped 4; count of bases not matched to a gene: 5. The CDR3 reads CASSPGAGGRETQYF. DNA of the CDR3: TGTGCCAGCTCACCCGGAGCGGGAGGGCGAGAGACCCAGTACTTC.